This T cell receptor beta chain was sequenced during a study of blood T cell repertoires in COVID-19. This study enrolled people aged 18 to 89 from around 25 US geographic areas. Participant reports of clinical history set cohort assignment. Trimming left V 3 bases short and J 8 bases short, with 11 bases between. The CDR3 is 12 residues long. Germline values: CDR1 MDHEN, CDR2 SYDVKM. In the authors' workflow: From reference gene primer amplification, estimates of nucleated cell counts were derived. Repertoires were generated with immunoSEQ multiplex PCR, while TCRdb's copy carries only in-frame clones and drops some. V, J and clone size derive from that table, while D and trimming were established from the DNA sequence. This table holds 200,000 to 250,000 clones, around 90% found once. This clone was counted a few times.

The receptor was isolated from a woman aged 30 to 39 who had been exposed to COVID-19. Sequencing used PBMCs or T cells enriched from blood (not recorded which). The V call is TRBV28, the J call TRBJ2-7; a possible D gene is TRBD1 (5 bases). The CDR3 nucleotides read TGTGCCAGCAGTTTCTACAGGTCACAGCAGTACTTC. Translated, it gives CASSFYRSQQYF.